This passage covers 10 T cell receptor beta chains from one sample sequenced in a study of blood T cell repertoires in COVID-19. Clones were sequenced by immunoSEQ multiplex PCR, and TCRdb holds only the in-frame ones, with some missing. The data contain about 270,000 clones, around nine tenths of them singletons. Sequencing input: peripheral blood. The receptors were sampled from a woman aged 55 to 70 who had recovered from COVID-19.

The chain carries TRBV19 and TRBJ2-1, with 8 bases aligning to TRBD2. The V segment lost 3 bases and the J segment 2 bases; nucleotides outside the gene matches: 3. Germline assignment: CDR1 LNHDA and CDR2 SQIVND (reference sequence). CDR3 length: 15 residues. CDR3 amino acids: CASSIGRGAYNEQFF. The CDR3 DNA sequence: TGTGCCAGTAGTATCGGGCGGGGGGCCTACAATGAGCAGTTCTTC.

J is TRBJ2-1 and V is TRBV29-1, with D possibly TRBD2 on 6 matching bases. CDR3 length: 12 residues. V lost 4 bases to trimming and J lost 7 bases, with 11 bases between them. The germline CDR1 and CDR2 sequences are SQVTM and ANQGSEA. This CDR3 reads CSVVSGRNEQFF. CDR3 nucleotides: TGCAGCGTTGTCAGCGGGCGTAATGAGCAGTTCTTC.

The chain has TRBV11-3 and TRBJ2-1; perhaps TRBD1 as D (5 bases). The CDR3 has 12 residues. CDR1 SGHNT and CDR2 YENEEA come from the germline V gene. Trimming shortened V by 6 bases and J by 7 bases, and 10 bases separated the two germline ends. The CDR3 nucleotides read TGTGCCAGCAGTTCAGGGTGGAATGAGCAGTTCTTC. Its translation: CASSSGWNEQFF.

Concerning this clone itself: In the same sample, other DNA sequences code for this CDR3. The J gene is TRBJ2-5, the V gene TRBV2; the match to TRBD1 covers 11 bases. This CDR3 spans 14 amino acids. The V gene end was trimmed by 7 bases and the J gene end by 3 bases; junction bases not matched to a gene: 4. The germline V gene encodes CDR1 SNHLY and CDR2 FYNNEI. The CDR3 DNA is TGTGCCAGCACCCGGGACAGGGGGAAAGAGACCCAGTACTTC. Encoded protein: CASTRDRGKETQYF.

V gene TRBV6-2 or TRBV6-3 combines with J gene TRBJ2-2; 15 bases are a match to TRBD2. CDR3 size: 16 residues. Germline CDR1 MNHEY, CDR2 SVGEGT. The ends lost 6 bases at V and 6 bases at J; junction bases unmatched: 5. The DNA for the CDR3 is TGTGCCAGCAGCCCTCGGACTAGCGGGGGGGCCGGGGAGCTGTTTTTT. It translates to CASSPRTSGGAGELFF.

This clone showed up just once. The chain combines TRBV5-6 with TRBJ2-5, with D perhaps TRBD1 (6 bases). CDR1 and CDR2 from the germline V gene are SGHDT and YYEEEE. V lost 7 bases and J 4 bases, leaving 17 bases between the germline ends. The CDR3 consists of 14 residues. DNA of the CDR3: TGTGCCAGCCTCCTCTTGCAGGGGTTAGAGACCCAGTACTTC. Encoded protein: CASLLLQGLETQYF.

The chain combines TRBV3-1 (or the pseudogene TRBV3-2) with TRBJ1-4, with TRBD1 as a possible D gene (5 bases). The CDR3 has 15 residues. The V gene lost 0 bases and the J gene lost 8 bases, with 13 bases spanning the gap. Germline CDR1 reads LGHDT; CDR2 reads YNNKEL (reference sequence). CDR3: CASSQELGGGEKLFF. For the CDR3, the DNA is TGTGCCAGCAGCCAAGAGCTGGGGGGAGGAGAAAAACTGTTTTTT.

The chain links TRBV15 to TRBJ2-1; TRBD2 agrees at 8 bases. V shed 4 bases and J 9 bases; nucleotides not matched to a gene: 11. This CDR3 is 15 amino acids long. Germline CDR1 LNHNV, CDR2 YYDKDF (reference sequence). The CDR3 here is CATSTSGTSRIEQFF. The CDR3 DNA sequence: TGTGCCACCAGCACCTCCGGGACTAGTCGAATTGAGCAGTTCTTC.

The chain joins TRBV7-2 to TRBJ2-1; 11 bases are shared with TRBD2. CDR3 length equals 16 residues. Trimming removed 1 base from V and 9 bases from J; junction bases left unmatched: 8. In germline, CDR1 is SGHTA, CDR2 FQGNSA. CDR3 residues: CASSLGRLAGRGEQFF. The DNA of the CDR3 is TGTGCCAGCAGCTTAGGCCGACTAGCGGGGAGGGGTGAGCAGTTCTTC.

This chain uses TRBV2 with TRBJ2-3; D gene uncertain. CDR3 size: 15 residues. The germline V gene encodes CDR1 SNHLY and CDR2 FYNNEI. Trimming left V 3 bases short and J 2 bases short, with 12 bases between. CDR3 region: CASSERLGITDTQYF. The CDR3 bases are TGTGCCAGCAGTGAGCGGTTGGGTATCACAGATACGCAGTATTTT.